This T cell receptor beta chain appears in the sequencing data of a study of T cells in Graves' hyperthyroidism and ophthalmopathy. Broader study findings: The model's output predicted ophthalmopathy at a median of roughly 6.9 months prior to onset.

From RNA transcripts, TCR beta CDR3 regions were amplified. The TCR CDR3 was amplified in a first-round RT-PCR using the HTBI primer set. TCRdb analysed the multiplex PCR reads with MiXCR anew, one entry per CDR3 protein. This sample has roughly 570,000 distinct CDR3 sequences; approximately 14% occur once, and the top ten carry under 8%. CDR1 is MDHEN, CDR2 SYDVKM, per germline. CDR3 length: 12 amino acids. V was pared by 5 bases and J by 6 bases, with 10 bases between. Stable disease denoted Graves' hyperthyroidism without ophthalmopathy progression within 18 months. This clonotype showed up many times. Its antigen remains unknown.

The source of this sequence is a woman under 40 with Graves' hyperthyroidism. The chain links TRBV28 to TRBJ1-1, with TRBD1 as a possible D gene (5 bases). The sequenced sample was blood. CDR3 protein: CASSNQGAEAFF. CDR3 nucleotides: TGTGCCAGCAGTAACCAGGGCGCTGAAGCTTTCTTT.